The 24 T cell receptor beta chains presented below share a single source sample, sequenced in a study of blood T cell repertoires in COVID-19 (dated by TCRdb to about 2020). Library preparation employed the immunoSEQ multiplex PCR assay. TCRdb provides this immuneACCESS table in a form limited to in-frame rearrangements. Some clones are lacking; in checked studies, under half of them reflect an unresolved V gene, and why the rest are absent is not known. Counted in this sample were 150,000 or so clones; around 80% of them appeared once. The ten largest make up 22% of the sample. The sequenced sample consisted of peripheral blood. These receptors all stem from a woman aged 80 or over with acute or convalescent COVID-19.

The J gene is TRBJ2-3, the V gene TRBV10-3; 8 bases are a match to TRBD2. The CDR3 length is 15 residues. V trimming: 4 bases; J trimming: 1 base; junction bases outside the gene matches: 4. Per the germline V gene, CDR1 is ENHRY and CDR2 is SYGVKD. CDR3 in amino acids: CAISGDGRGTDTQYF. The CDR3 DNA follows: TGTGCCATCAGTGGAGACGGGAGGGGCACAGATACGCAGTATTTT.

The chain has TRBV13 and TRBJ2-1, with 13 bases identical to TRBD2. The CDR3 sequence is 16 residues long. V was clipped by 5 bases and J by 6 bases; unmatched bases: 7. Germline CDR1 PRHDT, CDR2 FYEKMQ (reference sequence). This CDR3 is CASSPRLAGGGNEQFF. Written as DNA, the CDR3 is TGTGCCAGCAGCCCGAGACTAGCGGGAGGAGGCAATGAGCAGTTCTTC. Filled out from reference TRBV13 and TRBJ2-1, the complete variable domain reads AAGVIQSPRHLIKEKRETATLKCYPIPRHDTVYWYQQGPGQDPQFLISFYEKMQSDKGSIPDRFSAQQFSDYHSELNMSSLELGDSALYFCASSPRLAGGGNEQFFGPGTRLTVL.

The rearrangement joins TRBV5-6 to TRBJ2-7; maybe TRBD1 (6 bases). The V end was cut by 4 bases, the J end by 3 bases, with 8 bases between. The CDR3 spans 12 residues. Germline V gives CDR1 SGHDT, CDR2 YYEEEE. CDR3 DNA sequence: TGTGCCAGCAGCCAGGACAGCTACGAGCAGTACTTC. Translation gives CASSQDSYEQYF.

The chain recombines TRBV6-5 with TRBJ2-2; 8 positions match TRBD1. V dropped 0 bases and J dropped 3; count of bases not matched to a gene: 3. Germline CDR1 and CDR2: MNHEY and SVGAGI. The CDR3 has 16 amino acids. In DNA form, the CDR3 reads TGTGCCAGCAGTTACTCTGACAGGGGCGACACCGGGGAGCTGTTTTTT. It translates to CASSYSDRGDTGELFF.

This clone has just a few counts. The chain employs TRBV5-4 and TRBJ1-2; no reliable D call. V lost 0 bases to trimming and J lost 8 bases, with 14 bases between them. The CDR3 runs 14 residues. Per the germline V gene, CDR1 is SGHNT and CDR2 is YYREEE (reference sequence). The CDR3 nucleotides are TGTGCCAGCAGCTTGGCCGCGGCCGTCCGGGGCTACACCTTC. Its translation is CASSLAAAVRGYTF.

This sequence joins TRBV3-1 (or the pseudogene TRBV3-2) and TRBJ2-5; weak D call: TRBD2 (5 bases). V shed 3 bases and J shed 7 bases, with 9 bases lying between them. Germline loops: CDR1 LGHDT, CDR2 YNNKEL (reference sequence). This CDR3 is built from 12 residues. CDR3 DNA sequence: TGTGCCAGCAGCCAGGAGGCAGGGACCCAGTACTTC. Amino acids: CASSQEAGTQYF.

This clone has more than one count but fewer than ten. CDR3 DNA sequence: TGTGCCAGCAGTTCACTGGACAGGGAAAACTATGGCTACACCTTC. Its protein product is CASSSLDRENYGYTF. The rearrangement links TRBV6-2 or TRBV6-3 to TRBJ1-2; TRBD1 matches at 8 bases. V was pared by 4 bases and J by 2 bases, with 6 bases of the junction left unmatched. Germline V gene data show CDR1 as MNHEY and CDR2 as SVGEGT. The CDR3 sequence is 15 residues long.

The rearrangement uses TRBV5-5 and TRBJ2-7, with 7 bases aligning to TRBD1. Germline V gives CDR1 SGHKS, CDR2 YYEKEE (reference sequence). The V segment lost 4 bases and the J segment 5 bases; nucleotides outside the gene matches: 12. CDR3 size: 15 residues. The chain's CDR3 is CASSPGDRTWHEQYF. The CDR3 DNA is TGTGCCAGCAGCCCCGGGGACAGAACGTGGCACGAGCAGTACTTC.

The chain uses TRBV7-2 and TRBJ2-7, with D possibly matching TRBD1 (6 bases). V gave up 5 bases and J gave up 6 bases, with 17 bases separating them. Germline CDR1 reads SGHTA; CDR2 reads FQGNSA. This CDR3 spans 14 amino acids. CDR3 DNA sequence: TGTGCCAGCAGCACCGGGACATTCACGCGCGAGCAGTACTTC. Protein: CASSTGTFTREQYF.

This chain connects TRBV12-5 to TRBJ2-7; 11 positions match TRBD2. CDR1 is LGHNT, CDR2 FRNRAP, per germline. The CDR3 contains 16 residues. J lost 0 bases, V lost 1 base, and 2 bases had no gene match. CDR3: CASGLGGLAASYEQYF. CDR3 nucleotide sequence: TGTGCTAGTGGTTTGGGGGGACTAGCGGCCTCCTACGAGCAGTACTTC.

This sequence joins TRBV6-6 and TRBJ1-4; 7 bases match TRBD1. Unmatched junction bases numbered 7, after V lost 5 bases and J lost 4 bases. The CDR3 has 15 residues. Per germline, CDR1 MNHNY and CDR2 SVGAGI (reference sequence). The CDR3 coding sequence is TGTGCCAGCAGTAAAGGGACAGTGGATAATGAAAAACTGTTTTTT. Translated, it gives CASSKGTVDNEKLFF.

The chain carries TRBV18 and TRBJ1-1; 7 bases align to TRBD1. Germline V gives CDR1 KGHSH, CDR2 LQKENI. This CDR3 region has 15 residues. The V gene end was trimmed by 3 bases and the J gene end by 0 bases; junction bases not matched to a gene: 4. The CDR3 spells CASSPRDSLNTEAFF. In DNA, the CDR3 is TGTGCCAGCTCACCCCGGGACAGCTTGAACACTGAAGCTTTCTTT.

V usage is TRBV4-1 and J usage is TRBJ1-1; 8 positions agree with TRBD1. The CDR3 runs to 13 residues. Per germline, CDR1 MGHRA and CDR2 YSYEKL. The junction had 6 bases not matched to a gene; V was cut back by 1 base and J by 11 bases. CDR3 sequence reads: CASSQVQGVEAFF. CDR3 sequence (DNA): TGCGCCAGCAGCCAAGTACAGGGGGTTGAGGCTTTCTTT.

V usage is TRBV7-6 and J usage is TRBJ2-1, with D possibly matching TRBD2 (6 bases). This CDR3 comprises 15 residues. Trimming removed 4 bases at V and 4 bases at J, with 14 bases between. Germline lookup yields CDR1 SGHVS and CDR2 FNYEAQ. CDR3 protein: CASSSGLGGYNEQFF. As DNA, the CDR3 is TGTGCCAGCAGCTCGGGACTCGGAGGTTACAATGAGCAGTTCTTC.

The chain couples TRBV7-2 to TRBJ2-1; 13 bases match TRBD2. This CDR3 is 16 amino acids long. The germline V gene encodes CDR1 SGHTA and CDR2 FQGNSA. J was trimmed by 7 bases and V by 1 base; bases with no gene match: 4. The CDR3 coding sequence is TGTGCCAGCAGCTTAGTCGGGACTAGCGGGGAAAATGAGCAGTTCTTC. It yields the protein CASSLVGTSGENEQFF. The full variable domain, with the rest looked up from reference TRBV7-2 and TRBJ2-1, is GAGVSQSPSNKVTEKGKDVELRCDPISGHTALYWYRQSLGQGLEFLIYFQGNSAPDKSGLPSDRFSAERTGGSVSTLTIQRTQQEDSAVYLCASSLVGTSGENEQFFGPGTRLTVL.

The V call is TRBV5-1, the J call TRBJ2-4; 8 positions agree with TRBD1. With V trimmed by 5 bases and J by 6 bases, 7 bases remained unmatched. CDR3 size: 14 residues. Germline V gene lookup returns CDR1 SGHRS and CDR2 YFSETQ. CDR3 sequence (DNA): TGCGCCAGCAGTTTTGACAGGGGTGTAAACATTCAGTACTTC. Amino acids: CASSFDRGVNIQYF. Supplemented by reference TRBV5-1 and TRBJ2-4, the full variable domain reads KAGVTQTPRYLIKTRGQQVTLSCSPISGHRSVSWYQQTPGQGLQFLFEYFSETQRNKGNFPGRFSGRQFSNSRSEMNVSTLELGDSALYLCASSFDRGVNIQYFGAGTRLSVL.

V gene TRBV24-1 combines with J gene TRBJ2-3, with TRBD1 as a possible D gene (5 bases). CDR3 length: 13 residues. Between the trimmed V and J ends, which lost 9 bases and 3 bases, there was a span of 12 bases. Germline V gene lookup returns CDR1 KGHDR and CDR2 SFDVKD. Here the CDR3 DNA reads TGTGCCACCGCAGGGCATAAGACAGATACGCAGTATTTT. Translated, it gives CATAGHKTDTQYF.

The V call is TRBV7-6, the J call TRBJ2-1; 7 bases fit TRBD1. In germline, CDR1 is SGHVS, CDR2 FNYEAQ. V lost 3 bases to trimming and J lost 9 bases; unmatched junction nucleotides: 5. CDR3 size: 13 residues. CDR3 DNA: TGTGCCAGCAGCTTTACAGGGGTTCCTGAGCAGTTCTTC. It yields the protein CASSFTGVPEQFF.

This sequence joins TRBV9 and TRBJ2-2, with D perhaps matching TRBD2 (5 bases). Germline-derived CDR1 and CDR2 are SGDLS and YYNGEE. The V end was cut by 0 bases, the J end by 3 bases, with 12 bases between. CDR3 length: 16 residues. CDR3: CASSVGGEGYTGELFF. In nucleotides, the CDR3 is TGTGCCAGCAGCGTAGGGGGAGAAGGTTACACCGGGGAGCTGTTTTTT. Supplemented by reference TRBV9 and TRBJ2-2, the full variable domain reads DSGVTQTPKHLITATGQRVTLRCSPRSGDLSVYWYQQSLDQGLQFLIQYYNGEERAKGNILERFSAQQFPDLHSELNLSSLELGDSALYFCASSVGGEGYTGELFFGEGSRLTVL.

The chain recombines TRBV10-2 with TRBJ1-4; tentatively, D is TRBD1 (5 bases). Germline CDR1 WSHSY, CDR2 SAAADI. This CDR3 has 14 residues. Trimming left V 6 bases short and J 8 bases short, with 16 bases between. CDR3 in amino acids: CASRPSGGGEKLFF. CDR3 in DNA: TGCGCCAGCAGGCCTTCTGGGGGGGGAGAAAAACTGTTTTTT.

Concerning this clone: Germline and junction disagree at one end, which may indicate a read error. The chain has TRBV27 and TRBJ2-1; 8 nucleotides line up with TRBD1. This CDR3 region has 14 residues. CDR1 is MNHEY and CDR2 is SMNVEV in the germline V gene (reference sequence). CDR3 in amino acids: CASSLSTGVNEQFF. CDR3 bases: TGTGCCAGCAGTCTATCGACAGGGGTCAATGAGCAGTTCTTC.

This clone has a single count. V gene TRBV4-3 combines with J gene TRBJ2-3, with TRBD1 matching over 7 bases. Germline V lookup: CDR1 LGHNA, CDR2 YSLEER. CDR3 length: 17 amino acids. The V and J ends lost 0 bases and 6 bases, in that order; junction bases with no gene match: 12. CDR3 bases: TGCGCCAGCAGCCAAGATGGGGCGGCAGGGGGAGACGATACGCAGTATTTT. Its translation is CASSQDGAAGGDDTQYF.

The chain uses TRBV19 and TRBJ2-7; TRBD1 aligns across 7 bases. Germline lookup yields CDR1 LNHDA and CDR2 SQIVND (reference sequence). The CDR3 has 14 residues. The V segment lost 5 bases and the J segment 0 bases; nucleotides outside the gene matches: 4. As DNA, the CDR3 is TGTGCCAGTAGTCCGCGGACAGGCTCCTACGAGCAGTACTTC. Amino acid sequence: CASSPRTGSYEQYF.

This sequence joins TRBV6-5 and TRBJ1-2, with 8 bases aligning to TRBD1. Germline loops: CDR1 MNHEY, CDR2 SVGAGI. This CDR3 has 14 amino acids. J gave up 5 bases and V 2 bases, and 4 bases lay outside the gene matches. The DNA of the CDR3 is TGTGCCAGCAGTTACGACAGGGGCCCTTATGGCTACACCTTC. Its translation is CASSYDRGPYGYTF.